Listed here are 24 T cell receptor beta chains from one sample, sequenced in a study of early T cells in non-severe SARS-CoV-2 infection. In TCRdb, the 5' RACE reads were re-called with MiXCR into one record per CDR3 protein. Here the sample spans roughly 92,000 distinct CDR3 sequences, approximately 12% being singletons. The source material was whole blood, sampled at baseline. The receptor source for this set is an adult who was a healthcare worker with PCR-confirmed SARS-CoV-2 infection or an uninfected control (not recorded which).

This clonotype was counted between two and nine times. This rearrangement joins TRBV19 to TRBJ1-4, with D unresolved. Trimming removed 5 bases at V and 8 bases at J, with 12 bases between. The CDR3 has 13 residues. The germline V gene has CDR1 LNHDA and CDR2 SQIVND (reference sequence). The CDR3: CASSSPNGEKLFF. In DNA, the CDR3 is TGTGCCAGTAGTTCTCCTAACGGAGAAAAACTGTTTTTT.

V and J are TRBV27 and TRBJ2-5; possibly TRBD1 for D (5 bases). Between the trimmed V and J ends, which lost 7 bases and 7 bases, there was a span of 19 bases. CDR1 and CDR2 from the germline V gene are MNHEY and SMNVEV (reference sequence). This CDR3 region has 14 residues. CDR3 nucleotides: TGTGCCAGCATGCCGGGTCAGGGCCTCGTGACCCAGTACTTC. Translation: CASMPGQGLVTQYF.

The V call is TRBV29-1, the J call TRBJ2-4, with TRBD1 matching over 8 bases. In germline, CDR1 is SQVTM, CDR2 ANQGSEA. The CDR3 spans 11 residues. The ends lost 6 bases at V and 6 bases at J; junction bases unmatched: 1. The CDR3: CSVGQGNIQYF. CDR3 nucleotides: TGCAGCGTCGGACAGGGAAACATTCAGTACTTC.

Ten or more counts support this clonotype. The V gene is TRBV3-1, the J gene TRBJ1-3, with D possibly matching TRBD1 (5 bases). The V end lost 2 bases, the J end lost 4 bases, and 15 bases lay between the germline ends. This CDR3 region has 16 residues. Germline V gene sequence: CDR1 LGHDT, CDR2 YNNKEL (reference sequence). The DNA for the CDR3 is TGTGCCAGCAGCCAACTGACCGGGACCGGAGGAAACACCATATATTTT. Translated: CASSQLTGTGGNTIYF.

The chain couples TRBV11-3 to TRBJ2-1; maybe TRBD1 (6 bases). The ends were cut back, 2 bases at V and 7 bases at J, with 18 bases in the middle. CDR3 length: 16 amino acids. CDR1 and CDR2 (germline): SGHNT, YENEEA. DNA of the CDR3: TGTGCCAGCAGCTTAAACCCTCCAGGGGCCGGTAATGAGCAGTTCTTC. Translation: CASSLNPPGAGNEQFF.

The chain has TRBV29-1 and TRBJ2-5; possible D gene TRBD2, 6 bases. Germline V gene sequence: CDR1 SQVTM, CDR2 ANQGSEA. Trimming removed 4 bases from V and 5 bases from J, with 14 bases in between. CDR3 length: 13 residues. CDR3 nucleotide sequence: TGCAGCGTTGCCACACCAGGAGGGGAGACCCAGTACTTC. As protein: CSVATPGGETQYF.

This clonotype occurred many times. The chain is built from TRBV7-9 and TRBJ2-7; 8 bases fit TRBD1. V dropped 4 bases and J dropped 6; count of bases not matched to a gene: 2. CDR3 length: 12 residues. Germline lookup yields CDR1 SEHNR and CDR2 FQNEAQ (reference sequence). CDR3 sequence reads: CASSSQGGEQYF. The DNA for the CDR3 is TGTGCCAGCAGCTCACAGGGGGGCGAGCAGTACTTC.

This clonotype was observed a few times. This chain links TRBV3-1 with TRBJ2-3; maybe TRBD1 (6 bases). Trimming pared 0 bases from V and 4 bases from J, leaving 17 bases between. The length of the CDR3 is 17 residues. Germline values: CDR1 LGHDT, CDR2 YNNKEL (reference sequence). CDR3 sequence reads: CASSQDRGPFSADTQYF. CDR3 DNA: TGTGCCAGCAGCCAAGACAGGGGTCCCTTCTCCGCAGATACGCAGTATTTT.

This clonotype has only a few counts. The gene calls are TRBV28 and TRBJ1-2; no clear D. V was trimmed by 3 bases and J by 4 bases, leaving 6 bases between them. The CDR3 contains 12 residues. Germline-derived CDR1 and CDR2 are MDHEN and SYDVKM. The CDR3 DNA reads as TGTGCCAGCAGTTTCCCTAGCTATGGCTACACCTTC. The encoded protein is CASSFPSYGYTF.

This clonotype was recorded at least ten times. The chain couples TRBV9 to TRBJ2-3, with 7 bases matching TRBD2. The CDR3 is 16 amino acids. V gave up 4 bases and J gave up 2 bases; unmatched junction bases: 10. Germline V gene data show CDR1 as SGDLS and CDR2 as YYNGEE. CDR3 bases: TGTGCCAGCAGCCTATGGGGAGCGGGATACACAGATACGCAGTATTTT. Translated, it gives CASSLWGAGYTDTQYF.

This clonotype appeared a few times. The V call is TRBV20-1, the J call TRBJ1-2; possibly TRBD1 for D (5 bases). Germline CDR1 is DFQATT and CDR2 is SNEGSKA (reference sequence). The CDR3 runs to 9 residues. Trimming cost V 6 bases and J 8 bases, with 7 bases left between them. CDR3: CSAGEGYTF. The CDR3, as DNA: TGCAGTGCAGGGGAAGGCTACACCTTC.

The rearrangement links TRBV7-6 to TRBJ2-2; 9 bases line up with TRBD2. Germline CDR1 and CDR2: SGHVS and FNYEAQ. V was clipped by 1 base and J by 5 bases; unmatched bases: 8. The CDR3 covers 17 residues. CDR3 nucleotide sequence: TGTGCCAGCAGCTTAGTCCCTAGCGGGGCTGGTACCGGGGAGCTGTTTTTT. This translates into CASSLVPSGAGTGELFF.

This clonotype was picked up a small number of times. The chain employs TRBV7-9 and TRBJ2-6; D unclear. The CDR3 covers 19 residues. The germline V gene encodes CDR1 SEHNR and CDR2 FQNEAQ (reference sequence). Between the trimmed V and J ends, which lost 2 bases and 0 bases, there was a span of 17 bases. The CDR3 here is CASSLLTATPSSGANVLTF. The CDR3 coding sequence is TGTGCCAGCAGCTTATTAACGGCGACACCGAGCTCTGGGGCCAACGTCCTGACTTTC.

V is TRBV7-2 and J is TRBJ2-3; D is unresolved. V was pared by 3 bases and J by 6 bases, with 4 bases between. The V gene's germline CDR1 is SGHTA and CDR2 FQGNSA. There are 11 residues in the CDR3. The CDR3 DNA is TGTGCCAGCAGCTTCGTGGATACGCAGTATTTT. Translation gives CASSFVDTQYF.

CDR3 region: CASSENPPGAYEQYF. CDR3 DNA: TGTGCCAGCAGTGAAAACCCCCCGGGAGCCTACGAGCAGTACTTC. The chain links TRBV2 to TRBJ2-7; D is perhaps TRBD2 (6 bases). CDR3 length equals 15 residues. Per germline, CDR1 SNHLY and CDR2 FYNNEI. Deletions cut 2 bases from V and 2 bases from J, with 13 bases between. The complete variable domain, with remaining parts taken from reference TRBV2 and TRBJ2-7, reads EPEVTQTPSHQVTQMGQEVILRCVPISNHLYFYWYRQILGQKVEFLVSFYNNEISEKSEIFDDQFSVERPDGSNFTLKIRSTKLEDSAMYFCASSENPPGAYEQYFGPGTRLTVT.

V is TRBV7-3 and J is TRBJ1-6; TRBD1 matches 11 bases. J was trimmed by 7 bases and V by 4 bases; bases with no gene match: 6. The CDR3 runs to 16 residues. Germline CDR1 SGHTA, CDR2 FQGTGA. CDR3 coding DNA: TGTGCCAGCAGCTCCCGGGACAGGGGGAGAAATTCACCCCTCCACTTT. Translated, it gives CASSSRDRGRNSPLHF.

This chain links TRBV28 with TRBJ2-3, with D unclear. The germline CDR1 and CDR2 sequences are MDHEN and SYDVKM. Between the trimmed V and J ends, which lost 7 bases and 4 bases, there was a span of 15 bases. The CDR3 has 14 amino acids. The chain's CDR3 is CASTSIRSPDTQYF. Written as DNA, the CDR3 is TGTGCCAGCACTTCCATCCGGTCCCCAGATACGCAGTATTTT.

This clonotype has ten or more counts. This rearrangement joins TRBV7-9 to TRBJ2-7, with 11 bases fitting TRBD1. Trimming at V came to 5 bases and at J to 3 bases, leaving 6 bases not matched to a gene. Germline V gene sequence: CDR1 SEHNR, CDR2 FQNEAQ (reference sequence). The CDR3 is made up of 15 amino acids. CDR3 coding DNA: TGTGCCAGCAGCACCGGACAGGGGGCGTTCTACGAGCAGTACTTC. Amino acid sequence: CASSTGQGAFYEQYF. The full variable domain, completed using reference TRBV7-9 and TRBJ2-7, is DTGVSQNPRHKITKRGQNVTFRCDPISEHNRLYWYRQTLGQGPEFLTYFQNEAQLEKSRLLSDRFSAERPKGSFSTLEIQRTEQGDSAMYLCASSTGQGAFYEQYFGPGTRLTVT.

This clonotype was counted at least ten times. The chain is built from TRBV20-1 and TRBJ2-7; D call uncertain. V gave up 0 bases and J gave up 6 bases, with 18 bases separating them. The CDR3 contains 15 residues. Germline loops: CDR1 DFQATT, CDR2 SNEGSKA (reference sequence). CDR3 in amino acids: CSARDSRRMASEQYF. The CDR3 nucleotides read TGCAGTGCTAGAGATTCCAGGAGAATGGCGTCCGAGCAGTACTTC.

This clonotype was observed a few times. The chain joins TRBV19 to TRBJ1-1; D is undetermined. Trimming took off 4 bases at V and 2 bases at J, with 11 bases between the two ends. CDR3 length: 14 amino acids. Germline values: CDR1 LNHDA, CDR2 SQIVND (reference sequence). The DNA for the CDR3 is TGTGCCAGTAGTACCGGGTCCACTAACACTGAAGCTTTCTTT. The encoded protein is CASSTGSTNTEAFF.

The CDR3 is CSAAGIVADTQYF. The CDR3 DNA is TGCAGCGCCGCCGGGATCGTGGCAGATACGCAGTATTTT. This rearrangement joins TRBV29-1 to TRBJ2-3; D is possibly TRBD2 (5 bases). V lost 7 bases to trimming and J lost 4 bases, with 15 bases between them. The CDR3 sequence is 13 residues long. Germline CDR1 and CDR2: SQVTM and ANQGSEA.

This chain links TRBV6-6 with TRBJ2-2; TRBD1 might be the D (5 bases). Germline CDR1 MNHNY, CDR2 SVGAGI (reference sequence). The CDR3 loop spans 14 amino acids. V lost 3 bases and J 3 bases, leaving 8 bases between the germline ends. The CDR3 coding sequence is TGTGCCAGCAGTTATCAACAGGACACCGGGGAGCTGTTTTTT. Encoded protein: CASSYQQDTGELFF.

The J gene is TRBJ2-7, the V gene TRBV15; no clear D. The CDR3 length is 13 residues. The germline V gene has CDR1 LNHNV and CDR2 YYDKDF (reference sequence). Trimming removed 8 bases at V and 4 bases at J, with 15 bases between. The CDR3 DNA follows: TGTGCCACCCCGGATCTATTGATTTACGAGCAGTACTTC. Its protein product is CATPDLLIYEQYF. The full variable domain, rest sourced from reference TRBV15 and TRBJ2-7, is DAMVIQNPRYQVTQFGKPVTLSCSQTLNHNVMYWYQQKSSQAPKLLFHYYDKDFNNEADTPDNFQSRRPNTSFCFLDIRSPGLGDTAMYLCATPDLLIYEQYFGPGTRLTVT.

The gene calls are TRBV29-1 and TRBJ1-1; D ambiguous. This CDR3 spans 13 amino acids. Germline V gene lookup returns CDR1 SQVTM and CDR2 ANQGSEA. V lost 5 bases to trimming and J lost 0 bases, with 10 bases between them. The CDR3 spells CSVFSKMNTEAFF. CDR3 in DNA: TGCAGCGTTTTCAGCAAAATGAACACTGAAGCTTTCTTT.